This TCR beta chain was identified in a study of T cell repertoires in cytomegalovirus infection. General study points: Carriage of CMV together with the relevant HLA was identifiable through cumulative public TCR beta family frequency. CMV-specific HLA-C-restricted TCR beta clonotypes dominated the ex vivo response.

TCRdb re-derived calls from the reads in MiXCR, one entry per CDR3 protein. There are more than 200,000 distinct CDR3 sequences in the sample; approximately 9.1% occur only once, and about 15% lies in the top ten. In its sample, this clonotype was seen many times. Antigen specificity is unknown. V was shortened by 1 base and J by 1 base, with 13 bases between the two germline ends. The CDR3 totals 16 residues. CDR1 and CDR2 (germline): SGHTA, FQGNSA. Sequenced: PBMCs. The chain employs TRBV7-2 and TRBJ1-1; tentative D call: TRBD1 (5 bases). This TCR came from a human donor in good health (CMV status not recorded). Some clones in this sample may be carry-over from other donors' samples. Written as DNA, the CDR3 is TGTGCCAGCAGCTTAGATTCTAGGGGCTCGAACACTGAAGCTTTCTTT. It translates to CASSLDSRGSNTEAFF.